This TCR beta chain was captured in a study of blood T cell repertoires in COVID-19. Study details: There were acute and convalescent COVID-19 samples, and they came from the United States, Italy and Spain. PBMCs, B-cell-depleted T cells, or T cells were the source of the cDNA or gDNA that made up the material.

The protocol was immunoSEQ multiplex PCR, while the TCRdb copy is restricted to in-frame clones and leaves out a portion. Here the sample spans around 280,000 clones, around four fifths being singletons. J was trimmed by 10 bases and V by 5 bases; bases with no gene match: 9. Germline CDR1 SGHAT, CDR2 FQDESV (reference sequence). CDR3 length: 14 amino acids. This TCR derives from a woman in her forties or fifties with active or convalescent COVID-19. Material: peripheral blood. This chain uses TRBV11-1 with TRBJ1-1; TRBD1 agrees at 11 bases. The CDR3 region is CASSQDRGLTGAFF. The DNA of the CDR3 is TGTGCCAGCAGCCAGGACAGGGGGCTTACGGGAGCTTTCTTT.